This T cell receptor (beta chain) was identified in a study of blood T cell repertoires in COVID-19. Turning to the study itself: Some COVID-19 samples were acute and others convalescent; all came from the United States, Italy and Spain. T cells, B-cell-depleted T cells, or PBMCs provided the cDNA or gDNA that served as material.

Losses at the gene ends were 1 base for V and 2 bases for J; bases not matched to a gene: 3. Germline CDR1 and CDR2: SGHAT and FQNNGV. This CDR3 has 16 residues. Methods used by the authors: Estimates of nucleated cell counts were drawn from the amplification of reference gene primers. Libraries were prepared by immunoSEQ multiplex PCR; TCRdb keeps only in-frame clonotypes and omits some of them. The DNA was the basis for D and trimming; V, J and clone size are from that table. The sample includes some 110,000 clones, more than 80% of them seen just once. This chain links TRBV11-2 with TRBJ1-1; 11 bases align to TRBD1. The sequencing sample was made of peripheral blood. The receptor was derived from a woman aged 55-69 years with acute or convalescent COVID-19. The CDR3, as DNA: TGTGCCAGCAGCTTAGTCGGGACAGGGGGTAACACTGAAGCTTTCTTT. It is translated as CASSLVGTGGNTEAFF.